Following are 20 T cell receptor beta chains from one sample sequenced in a study of shared clonotypes between healthy human individuals. The naive CD8 fraction comprised CD45RO-negative cells positively selected for CCR7 and excluded terminally differentiated effector memory CD45RA+ cells. The method was immunoSEQ multiplex PCR; TCRdb's version includes in-frame clones alone and lacks a portion of them. Of some 2,100,000 clones detected, 85% to 95% appear once; the ten largest clones hold approximately 1.7%. Material: naive CD8+ T cells from PBMCs. Every receptor here comes from a man younger than 30 in good health. Some clones in this sample may be carry-over from other donors' samples.

This clone was counted only a few times. This chain links TRBV7-9 with TRBJ2-1; D is ambiguous. The CDR3 totals 14 residues. V lost 1 base and J 6 bases, leaving 10 bases between the germline ends. Germline V gene lookup returns CDR1 SEHNR and CDR2 FQNEAQ (reference sequence). For the CDR3, the DNA is TGTGCCAGCAGCTTAGTCGCCCAAGTCAATGAGCAGTTCTTC. Protein: CASSLVAQVNEQFF. Filled out from reference TRBV7-9 and TRBJ2-1, the complete variable domain reads DTGVSQNPRHKITKRGQNVTFRCDPISEHNRLYWYRQTLGQGPEFLTYFQNEAQLEKSRLLSDRFSAERPKGSFSTLEIQRTEQGDSAMYLCASSLVAQVNEQFFGPGTRLTVL.

The chain is built from TRBV11-2 and TRBJ2-4; 9 bases are shared with TRBD2. The CDR3 runs to 18 residues. CDR1 SGHAT and CDR2 FQNNGV come from the germline V gene. V gave up 3 bases and J gave up 6 bases; unmatched junction bases: 15. This CDR3 reads CASSLRASGAPITNIQYF. DNA for the CDR3: TGTGCCAGCAGCTTGAGGGCTAGCGGGGCCCCAATTACAAACATTCAGTACTTC.

A remark on this clone: Other nucleotide sequences in the sample specify the same CDR3. V gene TRBV9 combines with J gene TRBJ2-1; D is uncertain. Trimming removed 0 bases from V and 5 bases from J, with 6 bases in between. There are 13 residues in the CDR3. Germline assignment: CDR1 SGDLS and CDR2 YYNGEE. CDR3 protein: CASSVGLNNEQFF. CDR3 coding DNA: TGTGCCAGCAGCGTAGGCCTTAACAATGAGCAGTTCTTC.

The chain has TRBV7-9 and TRBJ1-1; unclear D gene. V was cut by 4 bases and J by 1 base, with 19 bases left in between. CDR3 length equals 17 residues. Germline CDR1 reads SEHNR; CDR2 reads FQNEAQ (reference sequence). DNA for the CDR3: TGTGCCAGCAGCTCGAAGCCCCCTAATCCCGCGAACACTGAAGCTTTCTTT. Its protein product is CASSSKPPNPANTEAFF.

The chain combines TRBV4-3 with TRBJ2-7; no clear D gene. The CDR3 runs to 12 residues. Looked up from germline, CDR1 is LGHNA and CDR2 is YSLEER. The germline V and J ends were trimmed by 7 bases and 6 bases, with 13 bases remaining between them. The CDR3 DNA sequence: TGCGCCAGCAAGAGTGGAACTGGCGAGCAGTACTTC. Amino acid sequence: CASKSGTGEQYF.

The CDR3 DNA sequence: TGTGCCAGCAGTTATATGAATGAGCAGTTCTTC. It specifies CASSYMNEQFF. The chain couples TRBV6-5 to TRBJ2-1, with D uncertain. V lost 3 bases and J lost 7, with 4 bases in between. The CDR3 has 11 amino acids. In germline, CDR1 is MNHEY, CDR2 SVGAGI.

This chain joins TRBV15 and TRBJ2-6; D not resolved. V was clipped by 3 bases and J by 2 bases, with 11 bases between them. The CDR3 contains 16 residues. Looked up from germline, CDR1 is LNHNV and CDR2 is YYDKDF (reference sequence). The CDR3 protein is CATSRTREAGANVLTF. CDR3 DNA sequence: TGTGCCACCAGCAGGACCCGAGAGGCTGGGGCCAACGTCCTGACTTTC. The full variable domain, rest sourced from reference TRBV15 and TRBJ2-6, is DAMVIQNPRYQVTQFGKPVTLSCSQTLNHNVMYWYQQKSSQAPKLLFHYYDKDFNNEADTPDNFQSRRPNTSFCFLDIRSPGLGDTAMYLCATSRTREAGANVLTFGAGSRLTVL.

J is TRBJ2-2 and V is TRBV19, with a weak D call TRBD2 (6 bases). The CDR3 consists of 17 residues. V lost 6 bases to trimming and J lost 0 bases, with 17 bases between them. Per germline, CDR1 LNHDA and CDR2 SQIVND (reference sequence). The CDR3 coding sequence is TGTGCCAGTAGAACAATGGGGGGTCACCCGAACACCGGGGAGCTGTTTTTT. Amino acid sequence: CASRTMGGHPNTGELFF.

The rearrangement uses TRBV28 and TRBJ1-2; D might be TRBD1 (5 bases). Trimming stripped 3 bases from V and 1 base from J, with 12 bases between. The germline V gene encodes CDR1 MDHEN and CDR2 SYDVKM. The CDR3 is 15 residues long. The CDR3 region has the DNA TGTGCCAGCAGTTTTCCCGAAGGGGTTAACTATGGCTACACCTTC. Translating it yields CASSFPEGVNYGYTF.

The chain couples TRBV4-1 to TRBJ2-1; D not certain. The CDR3 is 15 amino acids. Germline V gene data show CDR1 as MGHRA and CDR2 as YSYEKL. V lost 1 base and J lost 2, with 9 bases in between. CDR3 nucleotide sequence: TGCGCCAGCAGCCAAGCGGGTCGAGCCTACAATGAGCAGTTCTTC. Residues: CASSQAGRAYNEQFF.

The chain links TRBV6-5 to TRBJ2-2; D is unclear. The germline CDR1 and CDR2 sequences are MNHEY and SVGAGI. V was trimmed by 0 bases and J by 2 bases, leaving 10 bases between them. The CDR3 is 16 residues long. For the CDR3, the DNA is TGTGCCAGCAGTTACTCGCGTCGTGTAAACACCGGGGAGCTGTTTTTT. Amino acid sequence: CASSYSRRVNTGELFF.

The chain employs TRBV19 and TRBJ1-2; 7 bases are shared with TRBD1. This CDR3 comprises 15 residues. Looked up from germline, CDR1 is LNHDA and CDR2 is SQIVND (reference sequence). V gave up 5 bases and J gave up 0 bases; unmatched junction bases: 6. CDR3 region: CASSRGTASNYGYTF. CDR3 coding DNA: TGTGCCAGTAGTCGAGGGACAGCCTCTAACTATGGCTACACCTTC.

The V call is TRBV9, the J call TRBJ2-5; the match to TRBD1 covers 7 bases. The CDR3 contains 15 residues. With V trimmed by 0 bases and J by 1 base, 3 bases remained unmatched. CDR1 and CDR2 from the germline V gene are SGDLS and YYNGEE. In nucleotides, the CDR3 is TGTGCCAGCAGCGTAGCGGGACAGCTCCAAGAGACCCAGTACTTC. Translating it yields CASSVAGQLQETQYF.

V is TRBV29-1 and J is TRBJ1-1; D remains ambiguous. Germline values: CDR1 SQVTM, CDR2 ANQGSEA. Trimming stripped 0 bases from V and 5 bases from J, with 16 bases between. This CDR3 comprises 15 residues. The CDR3 nucleotides are TGCAGCGTTGAAGACGGGTCAGCCCGGTGGACTGAAGCTTTCTTT. Residues: CSVEDGSARWTEAFF.

This clone was picked up a small number of times. The chain combines TRBV28 with TRBJ1-5; weak D call: TRBD1 (5 bases). Trimming removed 2 bases at V and 2 bases at J, with 13 bases between. Per the germline V gene, CDR1 is MDHEN and CDR2 is SYDVKM. The CDR3 length is 16 residues. CDR3 loop: CASSLPGRAGNQPQHF. As DNA, the CDR3 is TGTGCCAGCAGTTTACCAGGGAGAGCGGGCAATCAGCCCCAGCATTTT.

The rearrangement uses TRBV7-9 and TRBJ2-7; D remains unclear. The CDR3 is 13 residues long. Germline-derived CDR1 and CDR2 are SEHNR and FQNEAQ (reference sequence). V lost 1 base and J lost 4, with 8 bases in between. The CDR3 DNA is TGTGCCAGCAGCTTAGTAGGCAGGTACGAGCAGTACTTC. This translates into CASSLVGRYEQYF.

In the case of this clone: The sample has other DNA sequences that encode this CDR3 too. V usage is TRBV27 and J usage is TRBJ2-3; D is undetermined. This CDR3 has 14 amino acids. The germline V and J ends were trimmed by 1 base and 2 bases, with 7 bases remaining between them. The germline V gene encodes CDR1 MNHEY and CDR2 SMNVEV (reference sequence). CDR3 nucleotide sequence: TGTGCCAGCAGTTTATTGACTTCCACAGATACGCAGTATTTT. Its translation: CASSLLTSTDTQYF.

The rearrangement links TRBV9 to TRBJ1-2; D possibly corresponds to TRBD1 (6 bases). CDR3 length: 14 residues. The germline CDR1 and CDR2 sequences are SGDLS and YYNGEE. V was trimmed by 1 base and J by 7 bases, leaving 14 bases between them. CDR3 amino acids: CASSVNGGALGYTF. CDR3 DNA sequence: TGTGCCAGCAGCGTAAACGGGGGGGCGCTTGGCTACACCTTC.

This clone was counted only a few times. This chain uses TRBV4-1 with TRBJ1-1; D remains unclear. The CDR3 is 11 amino acids. V was pared by 7 bases and J by 3 bases, with 6 bases between. Per germline, CDR1 MGHRA and CDR2 YSYEKL. The DNA for the CDR3 is TGCGCCAGCACTGGCCACACTGAAGCTTTCTTT. It specifies CASTGHTEAFF.

The V call is TRBV2, the J call TRBJ2-6; unclear D gene. The V end was cut by 5 bases, the J end by 1 base, with 15 bases between. The germline V gene has CDR1 SNHLY and CDR2 FYNNEI. The CDR3 has 17 residues. Written as DNA, the CDR3 is TGTGCCAGCAGTACTCACCGGGTCATGTCTGGGGCCAACGTCCTGACTTTC. Protein product: CASSTHRVMSGANVLTF.